This is a list of T cell receptor beta chains from one sample in a study of shared clonotypes between healthy human individuals. Clones were read by immunoSEQ multiplex PCR, and TCRdb kept only the in-frame ones, dropping some. The sample consists of around 2,000,000 clones, 85% to 95% of them appearing once. Sequencing was performed on naive CD4+ T cells sorted from blood. The receptors here all came from a man between 18 and 29 years old in good health. Each CDR3 is given with its conserved first and last residue. Each record gives: CDR3 protein, CDR3 DNA, J gene, D gene, V gene. D genes are given only for firm matches.

CDR3 protein: CASSLAGGPDEQFF
CDR3 DNA: TGTGCCAGCAGCTTAGCGGGAGGGCCTGATGAGCAGTTCTTC
J gene: TRBJ2-1
D gene: TRBD2
V gene: TRBV7-8

CDR3 protein: CASSLGQTMNTEAFF
CDR3 DNA: TGCGCCAGCAGCTTAGGTCAGACCATGAACACTGAAGCTTTCTTT
J gene: TRBJ1-1
D gene: .
V gene: TRBV5-1

CDR3 protein: CATSRDGQVEAFF
CDR3 DNA: TGTGCCACCAGCAGAGACGGACAGGTCGAAGCTTTCTTT
J gene: TRBJ1-1
D gene: TRBD1
V gene: TRBV15

CDR3 protein: CASSPSPPGTSGSAKNIQYF
CDR3 DNA: TGTGCCAGCAGCCCGTCTCCCCCCGGGACTAGCGGGAGCGCCAAAAACATTCAGTACTTC
J gene: TRBJ2-4
D gene: TRBD2
V gene: TRBV7-6

CDR3 protein: CASSPGTGNIPEKLFF
CDR3 DNA: TGTGCCAGCAGCCCGGGGACAGGGAACATTCCTGAAAAACTGTTTTTT
J gene: TRBJ1-4
D gene: TRBD1
V gene: TRBV7-8

CDR3 protein: CASSPGPGADTQYF
CDR3 DNA: TGTGCCAGCTCCCCCGGGCCGGGGGCAGATACGCAGTATTTT
J gene: TRBJ2-3
D gene: .
V gene: TRBV18

CDR3 protein: CASSALDRFYGYTF
CDR3 DNA: TGTGCCAGCAGTGCCCTGGACAGGTTCTATGGCTACACCTTC
J gene: TRBJ1-2
D gene: TRBD1
V gene: TRBV25-1

CDR3 protein: CAISVSGNYEQYF
CDR3 DNA: TGTGCCATCAGTGTATCCGGAAACTACGAGCAGTACTTC
J gene: TRBJ2-7
D gene: .
V gene: TRBV10-3

CDR3 protein: CASRALGGTVSTDTQYF
CDR3 DNA: TGTGCCAGCAGAGCCCTGGGAGGGACAGTAAGCACAGATACGCAGTATTTT
J gene: TRBJ2-3
D gene: .
V gene: TRBV11-2

CDR3 protein: CAWSGGDNQPQHF
CDR3 DNA: TGTGCCTGGAGCGGGGGCGACAATCAGCCCCAGCATTTT
J gene: TRBJ1-5
D gene: .
V gene: TRBV30

CDR3 protein: CAAAGSPYEQYF
CDR3 DNA: TGTGCCGCCGCCGGGAGCCCCTACGAGCAGTACTTC
J gene: TRBJ2-7
D gene: .
V gene: TRBV10-3